The entry that follows covers one T cell receptor (beta chain) sequence. Just one base apart from a much larger clone, this may be a read error. The sample is drawn from a study of tumor-infiltrating lymphocytes in primary liver carcinoma. Across the study: All lesions had stage T1-T3 N0M0 and 4.2 to 10 cm widths.

The CDR3 is 15 amino acids. The germline V gene has CDR1 SGHDN and CDR2 FVKESK. Constant-region priming of 500 to 550 ng total RNA yielded TCR beta cDNA. Libraries for TCR beta were built through three nested multiplex PCR rounds, which together made up a slightly modified ARM-PCR procedure. TRBV1-TRBV30 forward and Cbeta reverse primers drove the first two roughly 10-cycle rounds. TCRdb reanalysed the multiplex PCR reads using MiXCR and keeps one entry per CDR3 protein. Seen here are approximately 92,000 distinct CDR3 sequences, around 63% observed once, and the top ten hold about 9.2%. Both RNA and DNA were isolated together from about 21-30 mg of bulk tissue that had not been sorted. The patients presented with primary liver carcinoma, which was managed through surgical resection. The patients carried chronic HBV infection and had received no treatment.

The TCR sequence derives from an older woman with primary liver carcinoma and hepatitis B virus infection. The chain joins TRBV14 to TRBJ2-5, with D possibly matching TRBD2 (5 bases). Source material: liver tumor tissue from sampling region 5. The sample's subset: tumor region T5, tumor centre. The CDR3 reads CASSQDLAVQETLYF. CDR3 sequence (DNA): TGTGCCAGCAGCCAAGATCTAGCCGTTCAAGAGACCCTGTACTTC. The variable domain in full, with the rest retrieved from reference TRBV14 and TRBJ2-5, is EAGVTQFPSHSVIEKGQTVTLRCDPISGHDNLYWYRRVMGKEIKFLLHFVKESKQDESGMPNNRFLAERTGGTYSTLKVQPAELEDSGVYFCASSQDLAVQETLYFGPGTRLLVL.